The present entry profiles one T cell receptor beta chain with its context. Antigen specificity is unknown. Germline CDR1 and CDR2: LNHNV and YYDKDF (reference sequence). This CDR3 region has 18 residues. The junction had 6 bases not matched to a gene; V was cut back by 0 bases and J by 1 base. The data stem from a study of shared clonotypes between healthy human individuals. Study outcomes and limitations: Clonotype sharing among donors, it was expected, would be affected by sequencing depth.

The data were produced by immunoSEQ multiplex PCR, yet TCRdb's version contains in-frame clones alone and is incomplete. The table shows 2 million to 3 million clones, with approximately 93% occurring only once. The sequenced sample consisted of naive CD4+ T cells from PBMCs. Described subset: CD45RA+ positively selected. The rearrangement joins TRBV15 to TRBJ2-3, with 11 bases matching TRBD2. The clonotype comes from a man younger than 35 in good health. Some clones in this sample may be carry-over from other donors' samples. The CDR3 is CATSRERPGLAGTDTQYF. CDR3 bases: TGTGCCACCAGCAGAGAACGGCCGGGACTAGCGGGCACAGATACGCAGTATTTT.